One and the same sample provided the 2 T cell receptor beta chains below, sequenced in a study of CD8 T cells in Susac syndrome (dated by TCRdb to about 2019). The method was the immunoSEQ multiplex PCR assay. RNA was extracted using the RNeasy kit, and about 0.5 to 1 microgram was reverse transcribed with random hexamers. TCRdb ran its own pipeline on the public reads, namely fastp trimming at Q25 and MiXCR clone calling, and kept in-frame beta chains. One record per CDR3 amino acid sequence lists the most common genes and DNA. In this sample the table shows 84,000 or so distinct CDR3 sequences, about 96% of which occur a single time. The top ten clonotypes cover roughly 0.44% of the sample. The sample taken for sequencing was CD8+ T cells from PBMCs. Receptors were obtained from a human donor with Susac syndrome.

CDR3 amino acids: CASSFQWTSGHNEQFF. CDR3 coding DNA: TGTGCCAGCAGCTTCCAGTGGACTAGCGGGCACAATGAGCAGTTCTTC. The gene calls are TRBV7-9 and TRBJ2-1, with TRBD2 identical over 11 bases. Germline trimming cut 3 bases from V and 5 bases from J; bases unmatched to any gene: 6. The CDR3 contains 16 residues. Germline V gene data show CDR1 as SEHNR and CDR2 as FQNEAQ (reference sequence). Using reference TRBV7-9 and TRBJ2-1 for the parts outside the CDR3, the full variable domain is DTGVSQNPRHKITKRGQNVTFRCDPISEHNRLYWYRQTLGQGPEFLTYFQNEAQLEKSRLLSDRFSAERPKGSFSTLEIQRTEQGDSAMYLCASSFQWTSGHNEQFFGPGTRLTVL.

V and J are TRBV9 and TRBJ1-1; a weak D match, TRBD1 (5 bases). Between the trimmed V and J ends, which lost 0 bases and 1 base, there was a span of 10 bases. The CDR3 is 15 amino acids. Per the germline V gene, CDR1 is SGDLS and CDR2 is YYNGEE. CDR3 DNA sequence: TGTGCCAGCAGCGTAGATGGGACCGCGAACACTGAAGCTTTCTTT. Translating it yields CASSVDGTANTEAFF.